A selection of T cell receptor beta chains follows, all from one sample in a study of shared clonotypes between healthy human individuals. Libraries were prepared by immunoSEQ multiplex PCR; TCRdb keeps only in-frame clonotypes and omits some of them. The sample has about 2.3 million clones, around 90% seen once. Material: naive CD4+ T cells from PBMCs. These receptors originate from a man younger than 35 in good health. Some clones in this sample may be carry-over from other donors' samples. The CDR3 runs from the conserved cysteine through the conserved F or W. Fields, in order: V gene, D gene, J gene, clone size, CDR3 DNA, CDR3 protein. The D gene is left open where the match is weak. Not all rows give a size; the values are once, few, many and, for expanded clones, a class.

v_gene: TRBV4-2; d_gene: NA; j_gene: TRBJ1-1; abundance: NA; CDR3nt: TGTGCCAGCAGCCAAGTTGCGGGGCACACTGAAGCTTTCTTT; CDR3aa: CASSQVAGHTEAFF
v_gene: TRBV28; d_gene: NA; j_gene: TRBJ1-1; abundance: few; CDR3nt: TGTGCCAGCAGTCGGGGGGGCACTGAAGCTTTCTTT; CDR3aa: CASSRGGTEAFF
v_gene: TRBV9; d_gene: NA; j_gene: TRBJ1-4; abundance: NA; CDR3nt: TGTGCCAGCAGCGTAGAAGCCCGCCCTCGGGGAAACCATGAAAAACTGTTTTTT; CDR3aa: CASSVEARPRGNHEKLFF
v_gene: TRBV7-3; d_gene: TRBD1; j_gene: TRBJ2-5; abundance: NA; CDR3nt: TGTGCCAGCAGCTTAAATCCACCCACAGGGGTGGGAGAGACCCAGTACTTC; CDR3aa: CASSLNPPTGVGETQYF
v_gene: TRBV4-3; d_gene: NA; j_gene: TRBJ2-3; abundance: NA; CDR3nt: TGCGCCAGCAGCCAAGAAATAACGGCGGGATCTAGCACAGATACGCAGTATTTT; CDR3aa: CASSQEITAGSSTDTQYF
v_gene: TRBV5-1; d_gene: TRBD2; j_gene: TRBJ2-1; abundance: NA; CDR3nt: TGCGCCAGCAGCGTAATAGCGGGAGCCTACAATGAGCAGTTCTTC; CDR3aa: CASSVIAGAYNEQFF
v_gene: TRBV5-1; d_gene: NA; j_gene: TRBJ2-2; abundance: NA; CDR3nt: TGCGCCAGCAACGAGAAAAATATGGGCACCGGGGAGCTGTTTTTT; CDR3aa: CASNEKNMGTGELFF
v_gene: TRBV7-8; d_gene: TRBD2; j_gene: TRBJ2-3; abundance: NA; CDR3nt: TGTGCCAGCAGCTTATGGCTAGCGGGAGGGCCGGGAGATACGCAGTATTTT; CDR3aa: CASSLWLAGGPGDTQYF
v_gene: TRBV6-5; d_gene: NA; j_gene: TRBJ2-3; abundance: NA; CDR3nt: TGTGCCAGCAGTTACTCTACAGCTAGCACAGATACGCAGTATTTT; CDR3aa: CASSYSTASTDTQYF
v_gene: TRBV12-5; d_gene: TRBD1; j_gene: TRBJ2-2; abundance: NA; CDR3nt: TGTGCTAGTGGTTTGACCCACCCAGGGGGCACCGGGGAGCTGTTTTTT; CDR3aa: CASGLTHPGGTGELFF